The rows below give T cell receptor beta chains drawn from one sample of a study of cytomegalovirus exposure and HLA in healthy donors. The method was immunoSEQ multiplex PCR; TCRdb's version includes in-frame clones alone and lacks a portion of them. The repertoire consists of about 240,000 clones, with approximately 83% occurring once and the leading ten covering 1% to 1.5%. The sequenced sample was PBMCs. The receptors here all came from a woman in her twenties or thirties in good health and CMV-seropositive. CDR3s include the opening cysteine and the closing phenylalanine or tryptophan. Fields, in order: V gene, J gene, clone size, D gene, CDR3 DNA, CDR3 protein. D genes are given only for firm matches. Rows may omit the clone size; those that give it use once, few, many or a size class.

TRBV14	TRBJ1-1	.	.	TGTGCCAGCAGCCAAGATCAGAACACTGAAGCTTTCTTT	CASSQDQNTEAFF
TRBV11-2	TRBJ1-2	.	.	TGTGCCAGCAGCTCCCTGTCCGGGGTATCTCGGGGCTACACCTTC	CASSSLSGVSRGYTF
TRBV28	TRBJ1-5	.	.	TGTGCCAGCACCGAGGGGGTTAGCAATCAGCCCCAGCATTTT	CASTEGVSNQPQHF
TRBV6-5	TRBJ2-7	.	.	TGTGCCAGCAGTATAATGAAGAGCCACGAGCAGTACTTC	CASSIMKSHEQYF
TRBV5-1	TRBJ1-2	.	.	TGCGCCAGCAGCGTGTCCGGACTGCGTAACTATGGCTACACCTTC	CASSVSGLRNYGYTF
TRBV5-1	TRBJ2-7	.	.	TGCGCCAGCAGCCTACAGGGTGAGGACGAGCAGTACTTC	CASSLQGEDEQYF
TRBV15	TRBJ2-1	.	.	TGTGCCACCAGCAGAGATACTGCAGAGGCCTACAATGAGCAGTTCTTC	CATSRDTAEAYNEQFF
TRBV11-3	TRBJ2-5	once	TRBD1	TGTGCCAGCAGCTTGGCCTCCGGGACAGGGGTCAGAGAGACCCAGTACTTC	CASSLASGTGVRETQYF
TRBV30	TRBJ2-5	once	TRBD2	TGTGCCTGGAGTGTGGGACTAGCGGGAGGTAAAGAGACCCAGTACTTC	CAWSVGLAGGKETQYF
TRBV6-1	TRBJ2-2	.	TRBD1	TGTGCCAGCAGGCGACAGGGGTACACCGGGGAGCTGTTTTTT	CASRRQGYTGELFF
TRBV5-6	TRBJ2-5	once	.	TGTGCATCGGGACCCAGGGGGGTCAAGGGAGAGACCCAGTACTTC	CASGPRGVKGETQYF
TRBV18	TRBJ2-7	.	.	TGTGCCAGCTCTCCTGACATCCCAGTTTTTTTC	CASSPDIPVFF
TRBV2	TRBJ2-5	.	TRBD1	TGTGCCAGCTCACGACAGGGCCAACACCAAGGGACCCAGTACTTC	CASSRQGQHQGTQYF
TRBV5-1	TRBJ2-7	.	TRBD1	TGCGCCAGCAGCGAGGGGGCTAACAACGAGCAGTACTTC	CASSEGANNEQYF
TRBV7-6	TRBJ2-3	.	.	TGTGCCAGCAGCTACACCCCCACAGATACGCAGTATTTT	CASSYTPTDTQYF
TRBV6-4	TRBJ2-1	.	.	TGTGCCAGCAGTCGCAGCGGGTCGGACAACAATGAGCAGTTCTTC	CASSRSGSDNNEQFF
TRBV7-9	TRBJ1-1	.	.	TGTGCCAGCAGTCCGGACAGCGAAGCTTTCTTT	CASSPDSEAFF
TRBV2	TRBJ2-7	.	.	TGTGCCAGCTCTGCGAATGCCTACGAGCAGTACTTC	CASSANAYEQYF
TRBV5-1	TRBJ2-1	.	TRBD2	TGCGCCAGCAGCTTGGGACTAGCAATCTCCTACAATGAGCAGTTCTTC	CASSLGLAISYNEQFF
TRBV5-1	TRBJ2-1	.	TRBD2	TGCGCCAGCAGCACGGGACTAGCGGCCCCAAGGGAGCAGTTCTTC	CASSTGLAAPREQFF
TRBV9	TRBJ1-2	.	.	TGTGCCAGCAGCTATCAGGGGAACTATGGCTACACCTTC	CASSYQGNYGYTF
TRBV28	TRBJ2-7	.	.	TGTGCCAGCAGTCAGGTTGGGGCTACCCCCTACGAGCAGTACTTC	CASSQVGATPYEQYF
TRBV11-2	TRBJ1-5	once	.	TGTGCCAGCAGCTTAGCCTTTAATCAGCCCCAGCATTTT	CASSLAFNQPQHF
TRBV5-1	TRBJ2-7	once	TRBD1	TGCGCCAGCCGCGGTCTGGTACAGGGGAACTACGAGCAGTACTTC	CASRGLVQGNYEQYF
TRBV5-4	TRBJ2-5	.	TRBD2	TGTGCCAGCAGCCCAGGGTCGGGAGGGCAGGAGACCCAGTACTTC	CASSPGSGGQETQYF
TRBV6-5	TRBJ2-7	.	TRBD1	TGTGCCAGCATGGTGGGACAGGGCGGAGCCGAGCAGTACTTC	CASMVGQGGAEQYF
TRBV4-1	TRBJ1-3	.	.	TGCGCCAGCAGCCAAGCTCCCCCGGGAAACACCATATATTTT	CASSQAPPGNTIYF
TRBV7-9	TRBJ1-2	.	.	TGTGCCAGCAGCTTAGAGCCCCGAGTGGGGCGGGGCTATGGCTACACCTTC	CASSLEPRVGRGYGYTF
TRBV5-1	TRBJ2-7	.	TRBD1	TGCGCCAGCAGCTTTTCACAGGGGGCCCACGAGCAGTACTTC	CASSFSQGAHEQYF
TRBV2	TRBJ1-5	.	TRBD1	TGTGCCAGCAGGGGACCGGGACAGAATAATCAGCCCCAGCATTTT	CASRGPGQNNQPQHF
TRBV14	TRBJ2-7	.	.	TGTGCCAGCAGCGGCCGGCGGGCGAATCTCATCTACGAGCAGTACTTC	CASSGRRANLIYEQYF
TRBV20-1	TRBJ2-7	.	.	TGCAGTGCCGTACAGTCTTACGAGCAGTACTTC	CSAVQSYEQYF
TRBV29-1	TRBJ1-1	few	.	TGCAGCGTTGAGCGGGGAGCCCCAAGTGAAGCTTTCTTT	CSVERGAPSEAFF
TRBV11-2	TRBJ2-7	.	TRBD2	TGTGCCAGCAGCTCTTCTAGCGGGGTCTCCTACGAGCAGTACTTC	CASSSSSGVSYEQYF
TRBV6-5	TRBJ2-7	.	.	TGTGCCAGCAGGCCTAGGGGGGGATCTATCTACGAGCAGTACTTC	CASRPRGGSIYEQYF
TRBV5-1	TRBJ2-7	.	.	TGCGCCAGCAGCGGGGGGACTTACTACGAGCAGTACTTC	CASSGGTYYEQYF
TRBV19	TRBJ2-2	.	.	TGTGCCGGAAACCGGGACAAATACACCGGGGAGCTGTTTTTT	CAGNRDKYTGELFF
TRBV19	TRBJ2-1	.	TRBD2	TGTGCCAGTACCCAGGGACTAGCGGGAGAACCCTACAATGAGCAGTTCTTC	CASTQGLAGEPYNEQFF
TRBV27	TRBJ2-7	.	TRBD1	TGTGCTGTCGCTAACAGGGGGTTATACGAGCAGTACTTC	CAVANRGLYEQYF
TRBV6-1	TRBJ1-1	.	.	TGTGCCAGCAGTGCTCCAAAACATCAGGGACACCCAACTCGGGCCCTTGAAGCTTTCTTT	CASSAPKHQGHPTRALEAFF
TRBV11-3	TRBJ2-1	.	.	TGTGCCAGCAGCTTAAGCGGAGCCTCCTACAATGAGCAGTTCTTC	CASSLSGASYNEQFF
TRBV27	TRBJ1-2	.	TRBD1	TGTGCCAGCAGAAACACAGGGGGCAACTATGGCTACACCTTC	CASRNTGGNYGYTF
TRBV5-1	TRBJ1-2	.	TRBD1	TGCGCCAGCAGCACTTTGACGACAGGGGGCCCTGGCTACACCTTC	CASSTLTTGGPGYTF
TRBV30	TRBJ1-5	few	TRBD1	TGTGCCTGGAGTGGGTCCAGGACAGGGGGTTCCCAGCCCCAGCATTTT	CAWSGSRTGGSQPQHF
TRBV6-1	TRBJ1-2	.	.	TGTGCCAGCAGTGAATCCGCCGGGGTCAGCTATGGCTACACCTTC	CASSESAGVSYGYTF
TRBV9	TRBJ2-7	.	TRBD2	TGTGCCAGCAGCGTAGATTTGGCGGGAGGTAGGCAGTACTTC	CASSVDLAGGRQYF
TRBV27	TRBJ2-3	once	TRBD2	TGTGCCAGCAGTCCTTATCCCCCGACTAGCGGGTCTAGCACAGATACGCAGTATTTT	CASSPYPPTSGSSTDTQYF
TRBV27	TRBJ1-2	.	TRBD1	TGTGCCAGCAGTTTAAAGTTAGGGACAGGGGCCCCCTATGGCTACACCTTC	CASSLKLGTGAPYGYTF
TRBV19	TRBJ2-7	.	.	TGTGCCAGTAGTATCACTACACTATACGAGCAGTACTTC	CASSITTLYEQYF
TRBV11-2	TRBJ2-1	.	TRBD2	TGTGCCAGCAACCCCCCGGGCGGGAGTGTCTGGGAGCAGTTCTTC	CASNPPGGSVWEQFF
TRBV5-1	TRBJ2-7	.	TRBD1	TGCGCCAGCAGCTTGGGACAGGGCTTAGGCGAGCAGTACTTC	CASSLGQGLGEQYF
TRBV7-6	TRBJ2-1	.	.	TGTGCCAGCAGCTTAAGCGGATACAATGAGCAGTTCTTC	CASSLSGYNEQFF
TRBV2	TRBJ2-7	.	.	TGTGCCAGTGCTACAGGCAGGGGACAAACCTACGAGCAGTACTTC	CASATGRGQTYEQYF